Sequencing of this T cell receptor beta chain was carried out in a study of OX40 agonist ivuxolimab in advanced cancers. Sequencing used immunoSEQ multiplex PCR; TCRdb keeps in-frame clones, though not all of them. Found here are 9,000 to 13,000 clones, just under 80% of them singletons; the top ten hold around 15%. This clone was found a few times. This CDR3 is 13 amino acids long. The V gene lost 1 base and the J gene lost 10 bases, with 11 bases spanning the gap. Germline-derived CDR1 and CDR2 are SEHNR and FQNEAQ (reference sequence). The specimen comprised CD4+ or CD8+ T cells sorted from blood, sampled in a trial of the OX40 agonist ivuxolimab. The sequence derives from an adult with an advanced solid tumor such as melanoma, head and neck, liver or kidney cancer. The chain is built from TRBV7-9 and TRBJ1-3, with D perhaps TRBD1 (5 bases). The DNA for the CDR3 is TGTGCCAGCAGCTTAGAAGGGGTCGGAACCATATATTTT. It specifies CASSLEGVGTIYF.